The 20 T cell receptor beta chains listed next were all sequenced from one sample in a study of shared clonotypes between healthy human individuals. Profiled with immunoSEQ multiplex PCR; TCRdb holds only in-frame clones, not every one. The repertoire holds roughly 2 million clones, around 95% seen once, with less than 0.15% in the top ten. Sequenced material: naive CD4+ T cells sorted from blood. Regarding subset: CD45RA+ positively selected. These receptors came from a man in his late teens or twenties in good health.

This chain connects TRBV2 to TRBJ2-7; D is uncertain. Germline V gives CDR1 SNHLY, CDR2 FYNNEI. With 7 bases removed from V and 6 bases from J, the gap between germline ends came to 10 bases. CDR3 length equals 11 residues. The CDR3 loop reads CASKEGSEQYF. The CDR3 DNA reads TGTGCCAGCAAGGAAGGTTCCGAGCAGTACTTC.

V and J are TRBV10-2 and TRBJ2-7, with D perhaps TRBD1 (5 bases). Germline V gives CDR1 WSHSY, CDR2 SAAADI. The CDR3 runs 13 residues. V lost 8 bases and J 3 bases, leaving 14 bases between the germline ends. CDR3 residues: CASQVFQGYEQYF. The CDR3 coding sequence is TGCGCCAGCCAGGTTTTTCAGGGCTACGAGCAGTACTTC.

Concerning this clone itself: A read error may account for a junction end that differs from germline. The chain carries TRBV15 and TRBJ1-2; D is unresolved. Germline V CDR1 and CDR2: LNHNV, YYDKDF (reference sequence). The CDR3 covers 13 residues. CDR3 nucleotide sequence: TGTGCCACCAGCAAGTCTCTCGTGAAGGACCTACTCTTC. It is translated as CATSKSLVKDLLF.

The chain combines TRBV11-3 with TRBJ2-1; D is ambiguous. The CDR3 is 13 residues long. V lost 0 bases and J 7 bases, leaving 7 bases between the germline ends. CDR1 is SGHNT and CDR2 is YENEEA in the germline V gene. The CDR3 DNA reads TGTGCCAGCAGCTTAGAGAAGAGAAATGAGCAGTTCTTC. This sequence encodes CASSLEKRNEQFF.

The chain recombines TRBV30 with TRBJ1-2, with D hard to call. Germline V gives CDR1 GTSNPN, CDR2 SVGIG (reference sequence). The CDR3 is 12 residues long. The ends were cut back, 5 bases at V and 5 bases at J, with 12 bases in the middle. The CDR3 nucleotides read TGTGCCTGGGCCGGTCGAGGGTATGGCTACACCTTC. As protein: CAWAGRGYGYTF.

The CDR3, as DNA: TGCGCCAGCAGCCCCGATGGGCCATCAGGGGAGACCCAGTACTTC. This translates into CASSPDGPSGETQYF. The chain links TRBV5-1 to TRBJ2-5, with D tentatively TRBD1 (5 bases). Germline V gives CDR1 SGHRS, CDR2 YFSETQ. The CDR3 has 15 residues. Trimming removed 4 bases from V and 5 bases from J, with 18 bases in between.

In regard to this clone: Other DNA sequences in this sample translate to the same CDR3. The rearrangement joins TRBV2 to TRBJ2-5; the D call may be TRBD1 or TRBD2 (5 bases each). The length of the CDR3 is 13 residues. Germline CDR1 is SNHLY and CDR2 is FYNNEI. V was shortened by 4 bases and J by 1 base, with 7 bases between the two germline ends. The CDR3, as DNA: TGTGCCAGCAGTGGTGGGACCCAAGAGACCCAGTACTTC. Protein sequence: CASSGGTQETQYF. The full variable domain, completed using reference TRBV2 and TRBJ2-5, is EPEVTQTPSHQVTQMGQEVILRCVPISNHLYFYWYRQILGQKVEFLVSFYNNEISEKSEIFDDQFSVERPDGSNFTLKIRSTKLEDSAMYFCASSGGTQETQYFGPGTRLLVL.

The V and J genes are TRBV2 and TRBJ1-5; TRBD1 might be the D (6 bases). Germline CDR1 reads SNHLY; CDR2 reads FYNNEI. The V end was cut by 5 bases, the J end by 11 bases, with 10 bases between. CDR3 length: 11 residues. The DNA for the CDR3 is TGTGCCAGCAGTTTTGGACAGACCCAGCATTTT. It yields the protein CASSFGQTQHF.

The rearrangement links TRBV30 to TRBJ1-1; D not certain. The CDR3 contains 15 residues. V lost 0 bases and J 4 bases, leaving 15 bases between the germline ends. Germline-derived CDR1 and CDR2 are GTSNPN and SVGIG (reference sequence). This CDR3 reads CAWSVISWGFTEAFF. CDR3 bases: TGTGCCTGGAGTGTAATCTCTTGGGGTTTCACTGAAGCTTTCTTT.

The chain carries TRBV19 and TRBJ1-5, with 10 bases matching TRBD1. Germline CDR1 LNHDA, CDR2 SQIVND (reference sequence). V trimming: 9 bases; J trimming: 7 bases; junction bases outside the gene matches: 6. This CDR3 has 13 residues. The CDR3 protein is CASRQGARQPQHF. CDR3 sequence (DNA): TGTGCCAGCAGACAGGGGGCAAGGCAGCCCCAGCATTTT.

The chain recombines TRBV18 with TRBJ1-1; no clear D gene. Trimming pared 2 bases from V and 6 bases from J, leaving 10 bases between. Germline CDR1 reads KGHSH; CDR2 reads LQKENI. The CDR3 is 13 residues long. The CDR3 DNA sequence: TGTGCCAGCTCACCAATGACGGGCCCTGAAGCTTTCTTT. Protein sequence: CASSPMTGPEAFF.

With respect to this clone: At the DNA level, this CDR3 is encoded by other sequences in the same sample as well. The chain couples TRBV18 to TRBJ2-5; possible D gene TRBD1, 5 bases. The CDR3 loop spans 12 amino acids. Trimming took 3 bases from V and 4 from J, leaving 6 bases between them. Germline V gene sequence: CDR1 KGHSH, CDR2 LQKENI. Here the CDR3 DNA reads TGTGCCAGCTCACCTAGGGGAGAGACCCAGTACTTC. Amino acids: CASSPRGETQYF.

Concerning this clone: A much more abundant neighbour one base away suggests this may be a read error. Distinct nucleotide sequences in the sample also encode this CDR3. V gene TRBV28 combines with J gene TRBJ2-7; D unclear. This CDR3 contains 12 residues. V lost 5 bases, J lost 3 bases, and 8 bases lay in between. Germline V CDR1 and CDR2: MDHEN, SYDVKM. In DNA form, the CDR3 reads TGTGCCAGCAGTCCCCCGGGCTACGAGCAGTACTTC. Its translation is CASSPPGYEQYF.

The V call is TRBV30, the J call TRBJ1-2; D possibly corresponds to TRBD1 (5 bases). Germline lookup yields CDR1 GTSNPN and CDR2 SVGIG (reference sequence). Deletions cut 2 bases from V and 8 bases from J, with 18 bases between. This CDR3 region has 14 residues. CDR3 nucleotides: TGTGCCTGGAGTAGGGTTGGGGCAGTAAGCGGCTACACCTTC. Encoded protein: CAWSRVGAVSGYTF.

The chain links TRBV7-2 to TRBJ2-7; 9 bases agree with TRBD1. CDR1 and CDR2 (germline): SGHTA, FQGNSA. The trim removed 5 bases at V and 4 bases at J, leaving 12 bases unmatched. The CDR3 is 16 residues long. The CDR3 spells CASSRDSGTGSYEQYF. The CDR3 DNA reads TGTGCCAGCAGCCGAGACTCCGGGACAGGGTCGTACGAGCAGTACTTC.

The V call is TRBV30, the J call TRBJ2-2; D is unresolved. V lost 0 bases and J lost 6, with 5 bases in between. The CDR3 sequence is 12 residues long. The germline CDR1 and CDR2 sequences are GTSNPN and SVGIG (reference sequence). CDR3 bases: TGTGCCTGGAGTGTACAGTCCGGGGAGCTGTTTTTT. This sequence encodes CAWSVQSGELFF.

The rearrangement links TRBV30 to TRBJ1-2; D is possibly TRBD1 (5 bases). Germline CDR1 reads GTSNPN; CDR2 reads SVGIG (reference sequence). The CDR3 runs to 13 residues. Trimming took off 4 bases at V and 4 bases at J, with 13 bases between the two ends. In nucleotides, the CDR3 is TGTGCCTGGACCCTAGGGCAGGGCTATGGCTACACCTTC. Amino acids: CAWTLGQGYGYTF.

To note about this clone: This specimen includes other DNA sequences encoding the same CDR3. The V and J genes are TRBV27 and TRBJ1-1; D is ambiguous. The length of the CDR3 is 13 residues. Germline assignment: CDR1 MNHEY and CDR2 SMNVEV (reference sequence). The V end was cut by 2 bases, the J end by 2 bases, with 6 bases between. The CDR3 here is CASSLRGNTEAFF. DNA for the CDR3: TGTGCCAGCAGTTTAAGAGGTAACACTGAAGCTTTCTTT.

The chain recombines TRBV19 with TRBJ2-6, with a weak D call TRBD2 (5 bases). V shed 10 bases and J shed 3 bases, with 19 bases lying between them. Germline V gene lookup returns CDR1 LNHDA and CDR2 SQIVND (reference sequence). There are 16 residues in the CDR3. CDR3 sequence (DNA): TGTGCCACTTCGCCCGTATGGGCGGGTGGGGCCAACGTCCTGACTTTC. Protein sequence: CATSPVWAGGANVLTF.

The chain uses TRBV18 and TRBJ1-1; TRBD1 agrees at 7 bases. The junction had 10 bases not matched to a gene; V was cut back by 4 bases and J by 5 bases. The CDR3 covers 15 residues. Germline lookup yields CDR1 KGHSH and CDR2 LQKENI. Written as DNA, the CDR3 is TGTGCCAGCTCACGGCAGACAGGGTGGGGGACTGAAGCTTTCTTT. It is translated as CASSRQTGWGTEAFF.